A single sample gave rise to the 27 T cell receptor beta chains below, sequenced in a study of blood T cell repertoires in COVID-19. This table comes from immunoSEQ multiplex PCR, and its TCRdb copy is limited to in-frame clones, with some not included. This table has around 250,000 clones, 70% to 90% appearing once. The sequenced material came from PBMCs or T cells enriched from blood (not recorded which). The receptors come from a woman in her 50s who had recovered from COVID-19.

The chain links TRBV30 to TRBJ2-1; D may be TRBD1 (6 bases). Trimming removed 8 bases at V and 7 bases at J, with 18 bases between. The CDR3 length is 13 residues. In germline, CDR1 is GTSNPN, CDR2 SVGIG (reference sequence). The CDR3 here is CARRGMGLNEQFF. The CDR3 bases are TGTGCCCGCAGGGGTATGGGTCTTAATGAGCAGTTCTTC. Combining the CDR3 with reference TRBV30 and TRBJ2-1 gives the whole variable domain SQTIHQWPATLVQPVGSPLSLECTVEGTSNPNLYWYRQAAGRGLQLLFYSVGIGQISSEVPQNLSASRPQDRQFILSSKKLLLSDSGFYLCARRGMGLNEQFFGPGTRLTVL.

The rearrangement links TRBV5-1 to TRBJ1-4; D is ambiguous. Trimming shortened V by 5 bases and J by 3 bases, and 5 bases separated the two germline ends. This CDR3 has 12 amino acids. From germline, CDR1 is SGHRS and CDR2 YFSETQ. The CDR3 protein is CASRVANEKLFF. The CDR3 DNA is TGCGCCAGCAGGGTAGCTAATGAAAAACTGTTTTTT. Full variable domain (remainder filled in from reference TRBV5-1 and TRBJ1-4): KAGVTQTPRYLIKTRGQQVTLSCSPISGHRSVSWYQQTPGQGLQFLFEYFSETQRNKGNFPGRFSGRQFSNSRSEMNVSTLELGDSALYLCASRVANEKLFFGSGTQLSVL.

J is TRBJ1-2 and V is TRBV5-4; TRBD1 is a possible D gene (6 bases). The germline V and J ends were trimmed by 4 bases and 2 bases, with 12 bases remaining between them. The CDR3 loop spans 14 amino acids. Germline loops: CDR1 SGHNT, CDR2 YYREEE (reference sequence). The CDR3 protein is CASSPGQSNYGYTF. CDR3 bases: TGTGCCAGCAGCCCCGGACAGAGCAACTATGGCTACACCTTC.

The genes are TRBV28 and TRBJ1-6; 7 bases line up with TRBD1. Losses at the gene ends were 4 bases for V and 6 bases for J; bases not matched to a gene: 3. Germline lookup yields CDR1 MDHEN and CDR2 SYDVKM. The CDR3 totals 14 residues. The CDR3 spells CASSWGQPNSPLHF. DNA of the CDR3: TGTGCCAGCAGTTGGGGACAGCCTAATTCACCCCTCCACTTT.

The chain carries TRBV21-1 and TRBJ2-1; the table's D call, TRBD2, was not checked against the DNA. TRBV21-1 is deemed a pseudogene. The length of the CDR3 is 14 residues. CDR3 region: CASSQGPREVEQFF. As DNA, the CDR3 is TGTGCCAGCAGCCAAGGCCCCAGGGAGGTTGAGCAGTTCTTC.

The chain employs TRBV13 and TRBJ1-1; D is perhaps TRBD1 (6 bases). Germline assignment: CDR1 PRHDT and CDR2 FYEKMQ (reference sequence). The CDR3 extends over 13 amino acids. V shed 2 bases and J shed 6 bases, with 10 bases lying between them. In nucleotides, the CDR3 is TGTGCCAGCAGCTTATCAGGGGCGGCTGAAGCTTTCTTT. Protein product: CASSLSGAAEAFF.

This clone came up a few times. The rearrangement uses TRBV6-5 and TRBJ1-3; D unclear. From germline, CDR1 is MNHEY and CDR2 SVGAGI. V gave up 4 bases and J gave up 7 bases, with 14 bases separating them. There are 14 residues in the CDR3. CDR3 region: CASSSPRTENTIYF. CDR3 nucleotides: TGTGCCAGCAGTTCCCCGAGAACAGAGAACACCATATATTTT.

The chain employs TRBV5-6 and TRBJ2-1; possible D gene TRBD2, 5 bases. The CDR3 extends over 15 amino acids. Germline V gene sequence: CDR1 SGHDT, CDR2 YYEEEE. Trimming took off 4 bases at V and 8 bases at J, with 19 bases between the two ends. The CDR3 protein is CASSTLSLLVDEQFF. The CDR3, as DNA: TGTGCCAGCAGCACTTTGTCGCTACTAGTAGATGAGCAGTTCTTC.

The chain links TRBV10-1 to TRBJ2-3; TRBD2 matches at 13 bases. From germline, CDR1 is WNHNN and CDR2 SYGVQD (reference sequence). V lost 5 bases to trimming and J lost 2 bases; unmatched junction nucleotides: 4. The CDR3 sequence is 16 residues long. CDR3 protein: CASSLGLAGNTDTQYF. CDR3 bases: TGCGCCAGCAGTTTGGGACTAGCGGGAAACACAGATACGCAGTATTTT.

The sample holds one count of this clone. This chain uses TRBV5-1 with TRBJ2-3; TRBD2 is a possible D gene (6 bases). V was cut by 1 base and J by 2 bases, with 14 bases left in between. Germline assignment: CDR1 SGHRS and CDR2 YFSETQ. This CDR3 has 16 residues. CDR3 in DNA: TGCGCCAGCAGCTTGCTAGGAGGGCCCTCCACAGATACGCAGTATTTT. This sequence encodes CASSLLGGPSTDTQYF.

V gene TRBV19 combines with J gene TRBJ1-5, with 9 positions matching TRBD1. V gave up 0 bases and J gave up 5 bases; unmatched junction bases: 14. The CDR3 is 19 amino acids. Germline V gene sequence: CDR1 LNHDA, CDR2 SQIVND (reference sequence). The DNA for the CDR3 is TGTGCCAGTAGTATAGATCTATTGTGGGACAGGGTTGAATATCAGCCCCAGCATTTT. Encoded protein: CASSIDLLWDRVEYQPQHF.

The chain recombines TRBV11-2 with TRBJ2-1; 7 positions match TRBD2. Germline V gene lookup returns CDR1 SGHAT and CDR2 FQNNGV. The J segment lost 2 bases and the V segment lost 5 bases, leaving 12 bases of the junction unmatched. There are 17 residues in the CDR3. CDR3 region: CASSTVVAGYPYNEQFF. DNA of the CDR3: TGTGCCAGCAGCACGGTAGTAGCGGGTTACCCCTACAATGAGCAGTTCTTC.

V gene TRBV7-2 combines with J gene TRBJ2-7; 10 bases fit TRBD1. CDR3 length: 14 amino acids. V lost 4 bases to trimming and J lost 7 bases; unmatched junction nucleotides: 7. Per the germline V gene, CDR1 is SGHTA and CDR2 is FQGNSA. In DNA form, the CDR3 reads TGTGCCAGCAGCTCGCGGACAGGGGGTGGGGAGCAGTACTTC. Amino acids: CASSSRTGGGEQYF.

The CDR3 spells CAISDRGPGGNQPQHF. The CDR3 coding sequence is TGTGCCATCAGTGATCGGGGTCCCGGAGGCAATCAGCCCCAGCATTTT. The chain uses TRBV10-3 and TRBJ1-5; D is uncertain. The CDR3 runs 16 residues. Between the trimmed V and J ends, which lost 3 bases and 2 bases, there was a span of 14 bases. CDR1 is ENHRY and CDR2 is SYGVKD in the germline V gene.

The chain employs TRBV28 and TRBJ2-7; 9 bases are a match to TRBD2. Germline V gene sequence: CDR1 MDHEN, CDR2 SYDVKM. V was clipped by 6 bases and J by 2 bases; unmatched bases: 8. The CDR3 spans 15 residues. The CDR3 region has the DNA TGTGCCAGCAGCCGACTAGCGGAACCAACCTACGAGCAGTACTTC. Translating gives CASSRLAEPTYEQYF.

The CDR3 DNA reads as TGTGCCAGCTATCGACGGACTAGCGGGAACGATGAGCAGTTCTTC. Translated, it gives CASYRRTSGNDEQFF. The chain recombines TRBV6-5 with TRBJ2-1; the match to TRBD2 covers 12 bases. Germline CDR1 reads MNHEY; CDR2 reads SVGAGI. This CDR3 region has 15 residues. The J segment lost 8 bases and the V segment lost 8 bases, leaving 10 bases of the junction unmatched.

This chain connects TRBV28 to TRBJ2-4, with D maybe TRBD2 (6 bases). CDR1 MDHEN and CDR2 SYDVKM come from the germline V gene. The CDR3 consists of 14 residues. V was cut by 8 bases and J by 1 base, with 12 bases left in between. The CDR3 coding sequence is TGTGCCAGCGCCCGTGGGGGGGCCAAAAACATTCAGTACTTC. Protein: CASARGGAKNIQYF. The full variable domain, completed using reference TRBV28 and TRBJ2-4, is DVKVTQSSRYLVKRTGEKVFLECVQDMDHENMFWYRQDPGLGLRLIYFSYDVKMKEKGDIPEGYSVSREKKERFSLILESASTNQTSMYLCASARGGAKNIQYFGAGTRLSVL.

This clone was recorded once. The chain links TRBV7-9 to TRBJ2-1; D is unclear. Germline CDR1 and CDR2: SEHNR and FQNEAQ (reference sequence). The ends were cut back, 5 bases at V and 5 bases at J, with 10 bases in the middle. The CDR3 has 13 amino acids. DNA of the CDR3: TGTGCCAGCAGCCTATCGCAAAACAATGAGCAGTTCTTC. It is translated as CASSLSQNNEQFF. Looking up the rest from reference TRBV7-9 and TRBJ2-1 gives the full variable domain: DTGVSQNPRHKITKRGQNVTFRCDPISEHNRLYWYRQTLGQGPEFLTYFQNEAQLEKSRLLSDRFSAERPKGSFSTLEIQRTEQGDSAMYLCASSLSQNNEQFFGPGTRLTVL.

This chain connects TRBV4-1 to TRBJ2-6; no clear D gene. Trimming left V 2 bases short and J 4 bases short, with 9 bases between. Germline CDR1 and CDR2: MGHRA and YSYEKL. The CDR3 is 15 amino acids. The CDR3 here is CASSQQVPGANVLTF. The CDR3 DNA sequence: TGCGCCAGCAGCCAACAGGTTCCCGGGGCCAACGTCCTGACTTTC.

This rearrangement joins TRBV6-5 to TRBJ1-2; weak D call: TRBD1 (6 bases). Germline V lookup: CDR1 MNHEY, CDR2 SVGAGI. This CDR3 has 15 amino acids. V dropped 6 bases and J dropped 2 bases, with 16 bases sitting between them. The CDR3 here is CASSGQFGGNYGYTF. The CDR3 coding sequence is TGTGCCAGCAGCGGACAGTTCGGCGGCAACTATGGCTACACCTTC.

V usage is TRBV6-5 and J usage is TRBJ2-1; 9 positions match TRBD2. Unmatched junction bases numbered 4, after V lost 7 bases and J lost 0 bases. The germline CDR1 and CDR2 sequences are MNHEY and SVGAGI. The CDR3 has 15 amino acids. The CDR3 DNA is TGTGCCAGCAAGATTAGCGGGAGCTCCTACAATGAGCAGTTCTTC. It specifies CASKISGSSYNEQFF.

The chain uses TRBV11-2 and TRBJ2-1, with a possible D match to TRBD2 (5 bases). Trimming took 4 bases from V and 0 from J, leaving 13 bases between them. Germline values: CDR1 SGHAT, CDR2 FQNNGV. This CDR3 is 16 amino acids long. The CDR3 DNA reads TGTGCCAGCAGCTCAGGACCCGCGGGCTCCTACAATGAGCAGTTCTTC. Translating it yields CASSSGPAGSYNEQFF.

This clone was detected only a few times. The chain combines TRBV27 with TRBJ1-6; TRBD1 matches at 10 bases. Per the germline V gene, CDR1 is MNHEY and CDR2 is SMNVEV (reference sequence). V shed 4 bases, J shed 9 bases, and the junction held 3 bases outside the gene matches. The CDR3 is 14 residues long. The DNA of the CDR3 is TGTGCCAGCAGTTCCGGGACAGGGGTTTCACCCCTCCACTTT. It codes for CASSSGTGVSPLHF.

CDR3 coding DNA: TGTGCCAGCCAGACTAGCGGAAGCTCCTACGAGCAGTACTTC. Its protein product is CASQTSGSSYEQYF. The V and J genes are TRBV6-5 and TRBJ2-7; 9 bases are a match to TRBD2. With V trimmed by 8 bases and J by 0 bases, 5 bases remained unmatched. The CDR3 has 14 amino acids. CDR1 is MNHEY, CDR2 SVGAGI, per germline.

The genes are TRBV6-5 and TRBJ2-1, with a possible D match to TRBD2 (5 bases). Germline V gives CDR1 MNHEY, CDR2 SVGAGI. This CDR3 contains 15 residues. V shed 6 bases and J shed 0 bases, with 12 bases lying between them. CDR3 DNA sequence: TGTGCCAGCAGCGGTACTAGGAACTCCTACAATGAGCAGTTCTTC. It is translated as CASSGTRNSYNEQFF.

V is TRBV5-5 and J is TRBJ2-7; 10 positions agree with TRBD1. V gave up 3 bases and J gave up 3 bases; unmatched junction bases: 3. This CDR3 comprises 14 residues. CDR1 is SGHKS and CDR2 is YYEKEE in the germline V gene (reference sequence). CDR3 bases: TGTGCCAGCAGCTCGTGGGACAGGGGCTACGAGCAGTACTTC. Amino acid sequence: CASSSWDRGYEQYF.

The V gene is TRBV3-1 (or the pseudogene TRBV3-2), the J gene TRBJ2-2; maybe TRBD2 (6 bases). Germline values: CDR1 LGHDT, CDR2 YNNKEL (reference sequence). The V gene lost 2 bases and the J gene lost 17 bases, with 18 bases spanning the gap. The CDR3 has 13 amino acids. CDR3 region: CASSQTGTSSGFF. CDR3 DNA: TGTGCCAGCAGCCAAACCGGGACTTCCTCTGGTTTTTTT.